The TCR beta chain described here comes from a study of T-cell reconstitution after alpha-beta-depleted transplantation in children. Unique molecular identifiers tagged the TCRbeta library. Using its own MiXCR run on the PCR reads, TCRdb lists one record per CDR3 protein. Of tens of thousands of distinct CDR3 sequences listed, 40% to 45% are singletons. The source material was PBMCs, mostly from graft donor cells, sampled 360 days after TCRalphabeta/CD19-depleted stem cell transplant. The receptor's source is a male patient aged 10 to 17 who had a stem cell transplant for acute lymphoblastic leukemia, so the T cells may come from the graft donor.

CDR3 region: CSHRGPLGDTQYF. In DNA form, the CDR3 reads TGCAGCCATCGCGGGCCACTTGGAGATACGCAGTATTTT. This chain links TRBV29-1 with TRBJ2-3, with TRBD2 as a possible D gene (5 bases). Germline loops: CDR1 SQVTM, CDR2 ANQGSEA. V gave up 8 bases and J gave up 5 bases, with 17 bases separating them. The CDR3 loop spans 13 amino acids.